Below are 23 T cell receptor beta chains sequenced from a single sample in a study of blood T cells in healthy people across ages (dated by TCRdb to 2013 to 2016). The library was produced with 5' RACE. Sequenced using an Illumina HiSeq 2500. A second PCR of roughly 7 to 11 cycles was performed with a sample-barcoded 5' primer and a J-beta primer mix. The public reads were reprocessed in TCRdb via fastp at Q25 and MiXCR, keeping in-frame beta chains. Rows with a matching CDR3 protein are joined into one entry that keeps the most common DNA and genes. In this sample the table shows just over 1 million distinct CDR3 sequences, around 43% of which occur a single time. The ten most abundant clones make up about 19% of the sample. Sample: blood. The source is an older woman in good health.

In its sample, this clonotype was seen a few times. The V call is TRBV11-2, the J call TRBJ2-5; D might be TRBD1 (7 bases). The CDR3 loop spans 15 amino acids. The germline V and J ends were trimmed by 4 bases and 4 bases, with 16 bases remaining between them. Germline V gene lookup returns CDR1 SGHAT and CDR2 FQNNGV. The CDR3 sequence: CASSSYRGLRETQYF. As DNA, the CDR3 is TGTGCCAGCAGCTCATACAGGGGACTGAGAGAGACCCAGTACTTC. The full variable domain, completed using reference TRBV11-2 and TRBJ2-5, is EAGVAQSPRYKIIEKRQSVAFWCNPISGHATLYWYQQILGQGPKLLIQFQNNGVVDDSQLPKDRFSAERLKGVDSTLKIQPAKLEDSAVYLCASSSYRGLRETQYFGPGTRLLVL.

This clonotype was detected only a few times. This chain's CDR3 is CASNPGGLGVDNEQFF. The CDR3 DNA reads as TGTGCCAGCAATCCGGGAGGGTTGGGCGTGGACAATGAGCAGTTCTTC. The chain couples TRBV6-2 or TRBV6-3 to TRBJ2-1; 8 bases fit TRBD2. The CDR3 runs 16 residues. Germline V gene data show CDR1 as MNHEY and CDR2 as SVGEGT. The V and J ends lost 7 bases and 5 bases, in that order; junction bases with no gene match: 13.

This chain joins TRBV4-3 and TRBJ2-5, with 8 bases matching TRBD1. The CDR3 extends over 15 amino acids. Trimming removed 4 bases from V and 7 bases from J; junction bases left unmatched: 11. Per germline, CDR1 LGHNA and CDR2 YSLEER. CDR3 bases: TGCGCCAGCAGCCGAACGGACAGGGATAGGGGGACCCAGTACTTC. Encoded protein: CASSRTDRDRGTQYF.

The V gene is TRBV6-5, the J gene TRBJ2-1; D unclear. V was shortened by 4 bases and J by 4 bases, with 14 bases between the two germline ends. The CDR3 has 15 residues. The germline CDR1 and CDR2 sequences are MNHEY and SVGAGI. The CDR3 DNA reads as TGTGCCAGCAGTTTGGATGTTAAAACTTACAATGAGCAGTTCTTC. Its translation is CASSLDVKTYNEQFF.

The J gene is TRBJ2-7, the V gene TRBV7-2, with D perhaps matching TRBD1 (6 bases). Trimming stripped 5 bases from V and 4 bases from J, with 15 bases between. Germline assignment: CDR1 SGHTA and CDR2 FQGNSA. The CDR3 sequence is 14 residues long. The CDR3 DNA reads TGTGCCAGCAGCGTAAGGGGGAGTTATTACGAGCAGTACTTC. Protein sequence: CASSVRGSYYEQYF. Looking up the rest from reference TRBV7-2 and TRBJ2-7 gives the full variable domain: GAGVSQSPSNKVTEKGKDVELRCDPISGHTALYWYRQSLGQGLEFLIYFQGNSAPDKSGLPSDRFSAERTGGSVSTLTIQRTQQEDSAVYLCASSVRGSYYEQYFGPGTRLTVT.

V and J are TRBV29-1 and TRBJ2-5, with D hard to call. Trimming removed 4 bases from V and 8 bases from J, with 8 bases in between. The CDR3 has 10 amino acids. Germline V CDR1 and CDR2: SQVTM, ANQGSEA. CDR3 DNA sequence: TGCAGCGTTGTTCTCTATACCCAGTACTTC. It translates to CSVVLYTQYF.

The chain couples TRBV24-1 to TRBJ2-3; D is unresolved. Germline V CDR1 and CDR2: KGHDR, SFDVKD. V lost 3 bases to trimming and J lost 6 bases, with 6 bases between them. The CDR3 runs 12 residues. The CDR3 is CATSDPPDTQYF. The CDR3 region has the DNA TGTGCCACCAGTGATCCCCCCGATACGCAGTATTTT.

This chain uses TRBV20-1 with TRBJ2-3; D not certain. This CDR3 comprises 11 residues. In germline, CDR1 is DFQATT, CDR2 SNEGSKA (reference sequence). V lost 6 bases and J lost 2, with 6 bases in between. CDR3 residues: CSATITDTQYF. The CDR3 coding sequence is TGCAGTGCAACTATCACAGATACGCAGTATTTT.

This clonotype came up a few times. The CDR3 DNA sequence: TGTGCCAGCTCACCATCCGCCCCCGGGACAGGGGGGAATGAGCAGTTCTTC. This gives the protein CASSPSAPGTGGNEQFF. This chain links TRBV18 with TRBJ2-1, with TRBD1 matching 11 bases. The CDR3 length is 17 residues. CDR1 is KGHSH, CDR2 LQKENI, per germline. J was trimmed by 7 bases and V by 2 bases; bases with no gene match: 10.

J is TRBJ1-1 and V is TRBV20-1; possibly TRBD1 for D (6 bases). This CDR3 comprises 13 residues. Germline V lookup: CDR1 DFQATT, CDR2 SNEGSKA (reference sequence). V was cut by 3 bases and J by 4 bases, with 12 bases left in between. This CDR3 is CSARGAGTTEAFF. CDR3 DNA sequence: TGCAGTGCTAGGGGGGCAGGAACCACTGAAGCTTTCTTT.

Points on this clonotype: Its ends do not fully match the called genes, so a read error is possible. The chain joins TRBV5-8 to TRBJ2-7; no clear D gene. The CDR3 is 15 amino acids. Germline values: CDR1 SGHTS, CDR2 YDEGEE. The CDR3 DNA reads as TGCGCCAGCAGCAAGATCCGGCCGAACTCCTACGAGCAGTACTTC. Encoded protein: CASSKIRPNSYEQYF.

The chain employs TRBV6-1 and TRBJ1-1; tentatively, D is TRBD1 (6 bases). This CDR3 contains 14 residues. Germline CDR1 and CDR2: MNHNS and SASEGT. The V end was cut by 6 bases, the J end by 4 bases, with 15 bases between. The CDR3 is CASRYTGIGTEAFF. The CDR3 bases are TGTGCCAGCAGATATACAGGGATTGGCACTGAAGCTTTCTTT.

The chain combines TRBV29-1 with TRBJ2-7, with D possibly TRBD1 on 6 matching bases. The germline V and J ends were trimmed by 0 bases and 0 bases, with 15 bases remaining between them. This CDR3 spans 16 amino acids. Per germline, CDR1 SQVTM and CDR2 ANQGSEA. CDR3 sequence (DNA): TGCAGCGTTGAAGATCCCCAGGGGCCGACCTCCTACGAGCAGTACTTC. Translated: CSVEDPQGPTSYEQYF.

The chain recombines TRBV7-6 with TRBJ2-1, with TRBD2 identical over 10 bases. CDR1 and CDR2 (germline): SGHVS, FNYEAQ. This CDR3 has 17 residues. With V trimmed by 2 bases and J by 0 bases, 4 bases remained unmatched. CDR3 residues: CASSLPPSGSSYNEQFF. The CDR3 DNA follows: TGTGCCAGCAGCTTACCTCCTAGCGGGAGCTCCTACAATGAGCAGTTCTTC.

This clonotype was recorded many times. This sequence joins TRBV6-6 and TRBJ2-7; the match to TRBD2 covers 11 bases. The germline V gene encodes CDR1 MNHNY and CDR2 SVGAGI (reference sequence). J gave up 2 bases and V 0 bases, and 6 bases lay outside the gene matches. The CDR3 is 17 residues long. Here the CDR3 DNA reads TGTGCCAGCAGTTACTCGAATCGACTAGCGGGAACCTACGAGCAGTACTTC. Amino acid sequence: CASSYSNRLAGTYEQYF.

The chain uses TRBV6-2 or TRBV6-3 and TRBJ1-1; possible D gene TRBD1, 5 bases. The CDR3 is made up of 13 amino acids. Germline-derived CDR1 and CDR2 are MNHEY and SVGEGT. V lost 7 bases and J lost 4, with 13 bases in between. The CDR3 is CASTLVGATEAFF. DNA for the CDR3: TGTGCCAGCACCCTCGTCGGGGCCACTGAAGCTTTCTTT.

A single count supports this clonotype. This chain uses TRBV11-2 with TRBJ2-3; 11 bases are shared with TRBD2. The CDR3 extends over 17 amino acids. Germline V gives CDR1 SGHAT, CDR2 FQNNGV. V lost 5 bases, J lost 2 bases, and 9 bases stayed unmatched. Here the CDR3 reads CASSRMLAGGNTDTQYF. CDR3 nucleotides: TGTGCCAGCAGCCGGATGCTAGCGGGAGGAAACACAGATACGCAGTATTTT.

The rearrangement joins TRBV20-1 to TRBJ2-1; D gene unclear. Trimming left V 3 bases short and J 4 bases short, with 10 bases between. CDR3 length: 13 residues. CDR1 and CDR2 from the germline V gene are DFQATT and SNEGSKA (reference sequence). CDR3 bases: TGCAGTGCTAGCGGTGACGATTACAATGAGCAGTTCTTC. Translating it yields CSASGDDYNEQFF.

The CDR3 DNA sequence: TGTGCCACCAGCAGAGGGGTAGCAGGTGAGCAGTTCTTC. This codes for CATSRGVAGEQFF. The chain is built from TRBV15 and TRBJ2-1; D unresolved. CDR1 is LNHNV, CDR2 YYDKDF, per germline (reference sequence). There are 13 residues in the CDR3. Trimming took off 1 base at V and 9 bases at J, with 10 bases between the two ends. Combining the CDR3 with reference TRBV15 and TRBJ2-1 gives the whole variable domain DAMVIQNPRYQVTQFGKPVTLSCSQTLNHNVMYWYQQKSSQAPKLLFHYYDKDFNNEADTPDNFQSRRPNTSFCFLDIRSPGLGDTAMYLCATSRGVAGEQFFGPGTRLTVL.

This clonotype was observed a few times. This chain connects TRBV4-2 to TRBJ2-4; D is possibly TRBD2 (6 bases). The tail of the sequence fits TRBJ2-7 better, so the J call may be wrong. The CDR3 is 15 amino acids. CDR1 is LGHNA and CDR2 is YNFKEQ in the germline V gene. The DNA for the CDR3 is TGTGCCAGCAGCCAAGAGGCGGGAACCTCCTACGAGCAGTACTTC. Translation: CASSQEAGTSYEQYF.

The chain recombines TRBV18 with TRBJ2-5, with 7 bases aligning to TRBD1. V dropped 6 bases and J dropped 5; count of bases not matched to a gene: 9. This CDR3 is built from 14 residues. Germline-derived CDR1 and CDR2 are KGHSH and LQKENI. DNA of the CDR3: TGTGCCAGCTCGCTCCTACAGGGGAAGGAGACCCAGTACTTC. It specifies CASSLLQGKETQYF.

A note on this clonotype: At one of its ends the junction is not consistent with the germline gene, which may arise from a read error. The chain couples TRBV20-1 to TRBJ2-1, with 7 positions matching TRBD1. Germline V gives CDR1 DFQATT, CDR2 SNEGSKA (reference sequence). CDR3 size: 14 residues. The CDR3 sequence: CSASQGIYYTEQFF. Written as DNA, the CDR3 is TGCAGTGCGTCACAGGGGATATATTACACTGAGCAGTTCTTC.

Only a few counts were recorded for this clonotype. The rearrangement uses TRBV10-3 and TRBJ1-4; TRBD1 aligns across 8 bases. CDR3 length equals 13 residues. Germline-derived CDR1 and CDR2 are ENHRY and SYGVKD. The J segment lost 7 bases and the V segment lost 6 bases, leaving 4 bases of the junction unmatched. This chain's CDR3 is CAIRDRVAEKLFF. The CDR3 bases are TGTGCCATCAGGGACAGGGTTGCTGAAAAACTGTTTTTT.